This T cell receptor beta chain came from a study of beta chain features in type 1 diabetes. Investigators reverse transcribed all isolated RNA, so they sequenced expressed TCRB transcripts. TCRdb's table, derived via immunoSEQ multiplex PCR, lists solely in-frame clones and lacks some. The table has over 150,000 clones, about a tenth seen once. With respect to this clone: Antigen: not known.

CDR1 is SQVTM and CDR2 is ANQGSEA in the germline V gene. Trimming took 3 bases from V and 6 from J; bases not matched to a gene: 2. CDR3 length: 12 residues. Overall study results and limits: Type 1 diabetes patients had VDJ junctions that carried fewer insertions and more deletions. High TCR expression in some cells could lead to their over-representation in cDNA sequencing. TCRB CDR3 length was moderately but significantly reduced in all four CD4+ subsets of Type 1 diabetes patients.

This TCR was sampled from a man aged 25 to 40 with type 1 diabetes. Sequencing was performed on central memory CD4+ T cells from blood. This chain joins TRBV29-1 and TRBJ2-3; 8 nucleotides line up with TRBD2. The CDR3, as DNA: TGCAGCGTTGATGGCGGGGGGGATACGCAGTATTTT. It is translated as CSVDGGGDTQYF.